This T cell receptor (beta chain) was recovered during a study of CD8+CD57+ T cells in acquired aplastic anemia (dated by TCRdb to between 2018 and 2020). Context from the whole study: Extracted DNA from sorted CD4+ and CD8+ cells averaged approximately 3 ug, ranging from about 0.19 to 30 ug. Healthy donor samples averaged approximately 10 million reads for CD4+ and approximately 11 million for CD8+ cells.

V trim: 1 base; J trim: 3 bases; unmatched bases: 1. The CDR3 measures 15 amino acids from cysteine to phenylalanine. Only CDR3 DNA remains: 45 bases, in frame from the first base. The germline V gene (reference sequence) provides CDR1 SEHNR and CDR2 FQNEAQ. TCR repertoires of sorted CD4+ and CD8+ blood T cells from severe aplastic anemia patients and healthy subjects were deep-sequenced in the study. Ficoll-Paque density gradient centrifugation was used to isolate peripheral blood mononuclear cells. Before DNA extraction, CD4+ and CD8+ T cells were sorted with FACS or magnetic beads. Genomic DNA was used as template for profiling of TCR beta VDJ combinations and CDR3 sequences. An Illumina HiSeq 2000 was used for TCR repertoire sequencing. On the study's bioinformatics: Repertoires were assessed using TRBV/TRBJ rearrangement plots, CDR3 size and DJ length profiles, and Simpson's diversity index. The most abundant DNA sequence in the deep sequencing data was taken as the immunodominant clone. CDR3 amino acid sequences were checked for sharing between subjects and were compared against published repertoires and the VDJdb database. TCRdb ran its own pipeline on the public reads, namely fastp trimming at Q25 and MiXCR clone calling, and kept in-frame beta chains. All rows with the same CDR3 protein become a single entry with the most common DNA and genes. The V and J calls, along with clone size, are taken from TCRdb and not from the paper's own processing. Across this sample there are some 220,000 distinct CDR3 sequences, with roughly 35% seen only once. The ten largest clones represent approximately 1.2% of the sample.

Results and caveats for the whole study, not just this receptor: Roughly 31 CD8+ CDR3 sequences were shared between patients and controls but appeared highly expressed in patients and within their immunodominant clones. CD8+ Simpson's diversity did not differ significantly between patients and healthy controls (P=0.060).

Comment on this clonotype: The target of this receptor is not known. A much larger clone is a single base away; this may be a read error.

This TCR derives from a human donor in good health, serving as a control. This sequence uses TRBV7-9 and TRBJ1-5, and 9 junctional nucleotides match TRBD1. Material: sorted CD4+, CD8+, or CD8+CD57+ T cells (not recorded which) from PBMCs. The nucleotides are TGTGCCAGCAGCTTAGGGACAGGGGACAATCAGCCCCAGCATTTT. Its coded protein is CASSLGTGDNQPQHF.